This passage covers 8 T cell receptor beta chains from one sample sequenced in a study of neoadjuvant nivolumab and ipilimumab in lung cancer. TCRdb's table, derived via immunoSEQ multiplex PCR, lists solely in-frame clones and lacks some. Of over 25,000 clones detected, 80% appear once; the ten largest clones hold roughly 6%. Sequencing was performed on peripheral blood, taken before neoadjuvant nivolumab, alone or with ipilimumab. These receptors were taken from an adult with non-small cell lung cancer.

The rearrangement uses TRBV6-1 and TRBJ2-7, with TRBD2 matching 12 bases. The CDR3 consists of 14 residues. The V gene's germline CDR1 is MNHNS and CDR2 SASEGT. V shed 7 bases and J 1 base; nucleotides not matched to a gene: 2. In DNA form, the CDR3 reads TGTGCCAGCATGGGGACTAGCGGGTCCTACGAGCAGTACTTC. Its protein is CASMGTSGSYEQYF.

This sequence joins TRBV28 and TRBJ2-1; TRBD2 might be the D (7 bases). Germline V gene data show CDR1 as MDHEN and CDR2 as SYDVKM. This CDR3 spans 14 amino acids. V was clipped by 5 bases and J by 7 bases, with 15 bases between them. The CDR3 here is CASSGGGMLNEQFF. As DNA, the CDR3 is TGTGCCAGCAGTGGCGGGGGCATGTTGAATGAGCAGTTCTTC.

The chain couples TRBV6-5 to TRBJ1-2; D perhaps matches TRBD1 (6 bases). V lost 3 bases and J lost 8, with 16 bases in between. The V gene's germline CDR1 is MNHEY and CDR2 SVGAGI. The CDR3 contains 14 residues. Here the CDR3 reads CASSYEPNRVGYTF. CDR3 bases: TGTGCCAGCAGTTATGAACCCAACAGGGTCGGCTACACCTTC.

This clone showed up just a few times. The rearrangement joins TRBV5-1 to TRBJ1-1; D is ambiguous. Deletions cut 0 bases from V and 4 bases from J, with 10 bases between. The CDR3 has 14 residues. Germline CDR1 SGHRS, CDR2 YFSETQ. The CDR3 region has the DNA TGCGCCAGCAGCTTGGCGCAGGAAGGCACTGAAGCTTTCTTT. It encodes CASSLAQEGTEAFF.

The table lists this clone with a count of one. CDR3 region: CASSLTGGSGELFF. The CDR3, as DNA: TGTGCCAGCAGCCTAACAGGGGGCTCCGGGGAGCTGTTTTTT. The chain couples TRBV9 to TRBJ2-2; TRBD1 matches at 9 bases. This CDR3 has 14 amino acids. Germline V lookup: CDR1 SGDLS, CDR2 YYNGEE. The trim removed 4 bases at V and 6 bases at J, leaving 4 bases unmatched.

The chain employs TRBV2 and TRBJ2-5, with 8 positions matching TRBD1. The germline V gene has CDR1 SNHLY and CDR2 FYNNEI. Trimming at V came to 7 bases and at J to 7 bases, leaving 14 bases not matched to a gene. This CDR3 is 15 amino acids long. The CDR3 DNA is TGTGCCAGCAAGAATGGGCAGGGGGCCCTTTCGACCCAGTACTTC. This codes for CASKNGQGALSTQYF.

The chain has TRBV7-8 and TRBJ1-5; a weak D match, TRBD1 (6 bases). The germline CDR1 and CDR2 sequences are SGHVS and FQNEAQ. Trimming stripped 5 bases from V and 6 bases from J, with 14 bases between. This CDR3 is 14 amino acids long. CDR3 coding DNA: TGTGCCAGCAGCCGTCTAGGGGGAGGTCAGCCCCAGCATTTT. Amino acid sequence: CASSRLGGGQPQHF. The variable domain in full, completed from reference TRBV7-8 and TRBJ1-5, reads GAGVSQSPRYKVAKRGQDVALRCDPISGHVSLFWYQQALGQGPEFLTYFQNEAQLDKSGLPSDRFFAERPEGSVSTLKIQRTQQEDSAVYLCASSRLGGGQPQHFGDGTRLSIL.

The gene calls are TRBV15 and TRBJ2-1; the match to TRBD1 covers 9 bases. The CDR3 spans 14 residues. V gave up 1 base and J gave up 5 bases; unmatched junction bases: 0. CDR1 and CDR2 (germline): LNHNV, YYDKDF (reference sequence). The DNA of the CDR3 is TGTGCCACCAGCAGAGGGGACAGGGACAATGAGCAGTTCTTC. The encoded protein is CATSRGDRDNEQFF.